Presented here are 27 T cell receptor beta chains from one specimen sequenced in a study of molecular identifiers for immune sequencing clone quantification. From the PCR reads, TCRdb called clonotypes with MiXCR, one entry per CDR3 protein. The sample has approximately 680,000 distinct CDR3 sequences, around 25% seen once; the top ten hold 0.78%. Sequenced sample: naive CD8+ T cells from blood, with Jurkat cell RNA spiked in. The subset: FACS-sorted CD8+CD4-CCR7+CD45RA+ naive T cells. These receptors were obtained from a human donor in good health. Some libraries in this study had Jurkat cell RNA spiked in.

The chain carries TRBV27 and TRBJ2-3; D may be TRBD2 (6 bases). V was clipped by 1 base and J by 0 bases, with 17 bases between them. The length of the CDR3 is 18 residues. Germline V lookup: CDR1 MNHEY, CDR2 SMNVEV (reference sequence). The CDR3 sequence: CASSLFISRGISTDTQYF. The DNA of the CDR3 is TGTGCCAGCAGTTTATTCATATCGCGCGGGATCAGCACAGATACGCAGTATTTT.

V and J are TRBV20-1 and TRBJ1-2; no definite D call. CDR1 and CDR2 from the germline V gene are DFQATT and SNEGSKA (reference sequence). The CDR3 extends over 13 amino acids. Trimming cost V 4 bases and J 4 bases, with 13 bases left between them. CDR3 residues: CSANSLILYGYTF. Here the CDR3 DNA reads TGCAGTGCTAACTCCCTTATACTCTATGGCTACACCTTC.

This clonotype was seen more than once but under ten times. The rearrangement joins TRBV7-9 to TRBJ2-7; D is undetermined. The CDR3 runs 13 residues. Per germline, CDR1 SEHNR and CDR2 FQNEAQ (reference sequence). V was shortened by 5 bases and J by 2 bases, with 10 bases between the two germline ends. CDR3 DNA sequence: TGTGCCAGCAGCCCCCTGGTCACCTACGAGCAGTACTTC. Its translation: CASSPLVTYEQYF.

This clonotype occurred many times. The genes are TRBV6-5 and TRBJ2-5; 7 bases map to TRBD1. The CDR3 has 14 amino acids. CDR1 MNHEY and CDR2 SVGAGI come from the germline V gene. V lost 6 bases to trimming and J lost 7 bases; unmatched junction nucleotides: 11. CDR3 coding DNA: TGTGCCAGCAGCTCGACAGGGCCAGGGGGGACCCAGTACTTC. It yields the protein CASSSTGPGGTQYF.

Comment on this clonotype: This could be a read error, since a much larger clone is one nucleotide away. The V gene is TRBV6-5, the J gene TRBJ1-2, with unresolved D. The CDR3 runs to 16 residues. Germline loops: CDR1 MNHEY, CDR2 SVGAGI. The CDR3 nucleotides read TGTGTCAGCAGTTACTCCCCCCGCGGGGCTAACTATGGCTACACCTTC. Amino acid sequence: CVSSYSPRGANYGYTF.

This clonotype occurred a few times. One end of the junction does not line up with germline, which may come from a read error. The chain employs TRBV6-1 and TRBJ2-7, with D hard to call. The CDR3 is 13 residues long. Per the germline V gene, CDR1 is MNHNS and CDR2 is SASEGT. CDR3 region: CASSDPGGRRTHF. The CDR3 region has the DNA TGTGCCAGCAGTGACCCCGGTGGCAGGAGAACGCACTTC.

There are a few counts of this clonotype. The V gene is TRBV30, the J gene TRBJ2-3, with D maybe TRBD2 (6 bases). Germline-derived CDR1 and CDR2 are GTSNPN and SVGIG (reference sequence). V lost 2 bases and J lost 0, with 12 bases in between. The CDR3 runs 15 residues. The CDR3 sequence: CAWSRGTASTDTQYF. CDR3 in DNA: TGTGCCTGGAGTCGGGGGACGGCTAGCACAGATACGCAGTATTTT.

This clonotype has only a few counts. The rearrangement links TRBV19 to TRBJ2-1, with 12 bases lining up with TRBD1. CDR1 is LNHDA, CDR2 SQIVND, per germline (reference sequence). Losses at the gene ends were 5 bases for V and 7 bases for J; bases not matched to a gene: 6. The CDR3 loop spans 15 amino acids. CDR3 residues: CASSLGQGAGNEQFF. For the CDR3, the DNA is TGTGCCAGTAGTTTGGGACAGGGGGCGGGTAATGAGCAGTTCTTC.

The chain uses TRBV3-1 and TRBJ2-2, with TRBD2 matching 12 bases. CDR3 length equals 18 residues. V lost 6 bases to trimming and J lost 5 bases; unmatched junction nucleotides: 13. Looked up from germline, CDR1 is LGHDT and CDR2 is YNNKEL (reference sequence). The CDR3 region has the DNA TGTGCCAGCAGTCATGTTTCTAGCGGGGGGGCCCGGACCGGGGAGCTGTTTTTT. Encoded protein: CASSHVSSGGARTGELFF. The variable domain in full, completed from reference TRBV3-1 and TRBJ2-2, reads DTAVSQTPKYLVTQMGNDKSIKCEQNLGHDTMYWYKQDSKKFLKIMFSYNNKELIINETVPNRFSPKSPDKAHLNLHINSLELGDSAVYFCASSHVSSGGARTGELFFGEGSRLTVL.

There are many counts of this clonotype. The J gene is TRBJ2-3, the V gene TRBV5-1, with TRBD2 matching over 15 bases. CDR1 is SGHRS, CDR2 YFSETQ, per germline. The V gene end was trimmed by 0 bases and the J gene end by 2 bases; junction bases not matched to a gene: 4. This CDR3 contains 18 residues. The CDR3 DNA follows: TGCGCCAGCAGCTTGGTAGGACTAGCGGGAGGGCCCACAGATACGCAGTATTTT. This translates into CASSLVGLAGGPTDTQYF.

This sequence joins TRBV19 and TRBJ1-6; 8 nucleotides agree with TRBD1. Germline V gene sequence: CDR1 LNHDA, CDR2 SQIVND (reference sequence). J was trimmed by 9 bases and V by 6 bases; bases with no gene match: 10. This CDR3 is built from 15 residues. CDR3 loop: CASSHDGQGLSPLHF. DNA of the CDR3: TGTGCCAGTAGCCACGATGGACAGGGACTTTCACCCCTCCACTTT.

There are a few counts of this clonotype. The CDR3 DNA is TGCAGTGCTAGAGGCAGGGGGCTTGGGGAAAAACTGTTTTTT. Translated, it gives CSARGRGLGEKLFF. The rearrangement links TRBV20-1 to TRBJ1-4, with 8 bases identical to TRBD1. Per the germline V gene, CDR1 is DFQATT and CDR2 is SNEGSKA (reference sequence). The CDR3 extends over 14 amino acids. The junction had 6 bases not matched to a gene; V was cut back by 1 base and J by 8 bases.

In the case of this clonotype: An end of the junction differs from the germline gene, which may be a read error. The gene calls are TRBV4-1 and TRBJ2-5; 10 bases fit TRBD2. The length of the CDR3 is 16 residues. Germline V gives CDR1 MGHRA, CDR2 YSYEKL. CDR3 bases: TGCGCCAGCAGCCACTTCTTAGCGGGGGGAGAAGCGACCCAGGACTTC. This gives the protein CASSHFLAGGEATQDF.

This clonotype occurred a few times. The chain has TRBV3-1 and TRBJ2-3; weak D call: TRBD1 (6 bases). Germline assignment: CDR1 LGHDT and CDR2 YNNKEL (reference sequence). The CDR3 loop spans 17 amino acids. The germline V and J ends were trimmed by 1 base and 0 bases, with 14 bases remaining between them. The CDR3 DNA sequence: TGTGCCAGCAGCCAAGTTTTCCACAGGGTTAGCACAGATACGCAGTATTTT. It specifies CASSQVFHRVSTDTQYF.

On this clonotype itself: The junction does not match germline at one end; this may be a read error. The rearrangement links TRBV7-9 to TRBJ1-4, with 7 nucleotides matching TRBD1. The CDR3 is 16 residues long. Germline lookup yields CDR1 SEHNR and CDR2 FQNEAQ (reference sequence). DNA for the CDR3: TGTGCCAGCAGCTTTATGAGGGGGCCGTCTAATGGAAAACTGTTTTTT. Residues: CASSFMRGPSNGKLFF.

This clonotype has at least ten counts. This chain connects TRBV7-9 to TRBJ2-7; D tentatively reads TRBD1 or TRBD2 (5 bases each). This CDR3 contains 13 residues. V was shortened by 5 bases and J by 8 bases, with 16 bases between the two germline ends. Germline assignment: CDR1 SEHNR and CDR2 FQNEAQ (reference sequence). CDR3 coding DNA: TGTGCCAGCAGCCCCAGTGGGCTGGGACAGCAGTACTTC. Its protein is CASSPSGLGQQYF. Filled out from reference TRBV7-9 and TRBJ2-7, the complete variable domain reads DTGVSQNPRHKITKRGQNVTFRCDPISEHNRLYWYRQTLGQGPEFLTYFQNEAQLEKSRLLSDRFSAERPKGSFSTLEIQRTEQGDSAMYLCASSPSGLGQQYFGPGTRLTVT.

J is TRBJ2-5 and V is TRBV7-6; weak D call: TRBD1 (6 bases). V was shortened by 4 bases and J by 4 bases, with 16 bases between the two germline ends. The CDR3 has 15 residues. Germline values: CDR1 SGHVS, CDR2 FNYEAQ. CDR3 in amino acids: CASSSPKQGVETQYF. Here the CDR3 DNA reads TGTGCCAGCAGCTCTCCAAAACAGGGCGTAGAGACCCAGTACTTC.

As concerns this clonotype: Being one base from a much bigger clone, this may be a read error. The V call is TRBV29-1, the J call TRBJ2-7; a possible D gene is TRBD1 (5 bases). V was shortened by 6 bases and J by 3 bases, with 9 bases between the two germline ends. The CDR3 spans 11 residues. From germline, CDR1 is SQVTM and CDR2 ANQGSEA. As DNA, the CDR3 is TGCAGCGTCTCACAGGACTACGAGCAGTACTTC. Protein product: CSVSQDYEQYF.

Many counts were recorded for this clonotype. The chain employs TRBV29-1 and TRBJ2-5, with 8 bases aligning to TRBD1. The length of the CDR3 is 14 residues. The V and J ends lost 3 bases and 0 bases, in that order; junction bases with no gene match: 3. The germline V gene has CDR1 SQVTM and CDR2 ANQGSEA. This CDR3 reads CSVETGEYQETQYF. CDR3 DNA sequence: TGCAGCGTTGAGACAGGGGAGTACCAAGAGACCCAGTACTTC.

This clonotype was picked up a small number of times. This chain links TRBV24-1 with TRBJ1-5; weak D call: TRBD1 (5 bases). Germline assignment: CDR1 KGHDR and CDR2 SFDVKD. Trimming stripped 9 bases from V and 0 bases from J, with 29 bases between. This CDR3 region has 20 residues. The CDR3 DNA is TGTGCCACCGGGGGAGTGGATCGGGTTCAGGCAGAATATAGCAATCAGCCCCAGCATTTT. Amino acid sequence: CATGGVDRVQAEYSNQPQHF.

The chain joins TRBV5-5 to TRBJ2-7, with 8 bases that match TRBD1. There are 14 residues in the CDR3. Germline assignment: CDR1 SGHKS and CDR2 YYEKEE (reference sequence). J was trimmed by 4 bases and V by 4 bases; bases with no gene match: 7. The CDR3 loop is CASSRQTGDYEQYF. The CDR3 DNA reads TGTGCCAGCAGCCGGCAGACAGGGGATTACGAGCAGTACTTC.

Turning to this clonotype: The junction and the germline gene differ at one end; a read error may be behind it. In nucleotides, the CDR3 is TGCAGTGCTAAGAGTCAGGGGGTTGGGCCTGCAGCTTCCTTT. Translation: CSAKSQGVGPAASF. V is TRBV20-1 and J is TRBJ1-1, with 7 bases aligning to TRBD1. The CDR3 is 14 residues long. The germline gives CDR1 DFQATT, CDR2 SNEGSKA (reference sequence).

This chain joins TRBV12-3 or TRBV12-4 and TRBJ1-1; 8 positions agree with TRBD1. The ends lost 6 bases at V and 5 bases at J; junction bases unmatched: 5. The CDR3 contains 13 residues. The CDR3 reads CASRTGVTTEAFF. CDR3 sequence (DNA): TGTGCCAGCAGGACAGGGGTTACGACTGAAGCTTTCTTT.

The sample holds a few counts of this clonotype. The genes are TRBV12-3 or TRBV12-4 and TRBJ1-1; D not resolved. The CDR3 has 15 amino acids. Trimming left V 8 bases short and J 4 bases short, with 20 bases between. The CDR3 bases are TGTGCCAGCTCGCCGGACGGAGGGAAGAGCACTGAAGCTTTCTTT. As protein: CASSPDGGKSTEAFF.

The chain links TRBV30 to TRBJ2-7; 15 bases are a match to TRBD2. Germline assignment: CDR1 GTSNPN and CDR2 SVGIG (reference sequence). Losses at the gene ends were 2 bases for V and 5 bases for J; bases not matched to a gene: 4. The CDR3 has 15 amino acids. CDR3: CAWSRTSGGANEQYF. The CDR3 DNA reads TGTGCCTGGAGTCGGACTAGCGGGGGGGCCAACGAGCAGTACTTC.

This clonotype was counted ten times or more. The rearrangement links TRBV5-1 to TRBJ2-7, with D perhaps matching TRBD2 (5 bases). This CDR3 has 14 residues. The ends were cut back, 0 bases at V and 3 bases at J, with 10 bases in the middle. CDR1 and CDR2 from the germline V gene are SGHRS and YFSETQ. CDR3 in DNA: TGCGCCAGCAGCTTGGCGCTAGCAGACTACGAGCAGTACTTC. Its protein is CASSLALADYEQYF.

A note on this clonotype: A read error may account for a junction end that differs from germline. The rearrangement links TRBV5-1 to TRBJ2-1; a possible D gene is TRBD1 (5 bases). CDR3 length equals 13 residues. In germline, CDR1 is SGHRS, CDR2 YFSETQ. CDR3 residues: CASSPDSYNEQIF. CDR3 in DNA: TGCGCCAGCAGCCCTGACAGCTACAATGAGCAGATCTTC.